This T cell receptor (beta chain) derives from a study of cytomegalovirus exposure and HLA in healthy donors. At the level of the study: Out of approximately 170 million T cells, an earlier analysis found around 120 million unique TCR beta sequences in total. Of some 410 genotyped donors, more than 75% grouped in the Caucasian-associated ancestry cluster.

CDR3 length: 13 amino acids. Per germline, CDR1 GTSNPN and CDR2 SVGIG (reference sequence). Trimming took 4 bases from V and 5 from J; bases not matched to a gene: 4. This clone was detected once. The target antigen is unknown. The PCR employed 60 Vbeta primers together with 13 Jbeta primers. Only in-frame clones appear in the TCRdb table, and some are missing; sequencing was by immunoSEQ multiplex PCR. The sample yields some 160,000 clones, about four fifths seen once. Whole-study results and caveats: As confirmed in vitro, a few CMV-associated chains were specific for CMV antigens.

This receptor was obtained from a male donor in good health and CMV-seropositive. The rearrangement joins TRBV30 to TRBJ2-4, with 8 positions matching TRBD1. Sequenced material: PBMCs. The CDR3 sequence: CAWTGGYENIQYF. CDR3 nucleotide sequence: TGTGCCTGGACAGGGGGCTACGAAAACATTCAGTACTTC.